This T cell receptor (beta chain) was documented in a study of CD8 T cells in ankylosing spondylitis. This clonotype was seen a few times. TCRdb used MiXCR to reprocess the 5' RACE reads, holding one entry per CDR3 protein. The sample lists 250,000 to 400,000 distinct CDR3 sequences, roughly 11% seen once, with around 8.4% in the top ten. Germline V gene lookup returns CDR1 SGHRS and CDR2 YFSETQ. Trimming stripped 0 bases from V and 2 bases from J, with 7 bases between. The CDR3 is made up of 14 amino acids. Material for sequencing was blood, either unsorted or a sorted T cell fraction (not recorded which). The chain couples TRBV5-1 to TRBJ2-3; no clear D gene. The sequence derives from a female donor with ankylosing spondylitis or in good health (not recorded which). The CDR3 here is CASSLGAVTDTQYF. The CDR3, as DNA: TGCGCCAGCAGCTTGGGGGCAGTCACAGATACGCAGTATTTT.